The present T cell receptor (beta chain) was sequenced within a study of T cell repertoires in cytomegalovirus infection (dated by TCRdb to the late 2010s). About the full investigation: Recently identified HLA-C-restricted CMV epitopes, whose presentation resists viral immunomodulation, were targeted by peptide stimulations together with well-studied HLA-B-restricted epitopes. Because public TCR beta signatures pointed to carriage of CMV infection together with the matching HLA type, the HLA type of each donor mattered for the analysis. Summary of the overall study and its limitations: In both this cohort and an independent approximately 350-donor cohort, the cumulative frequency of public TCR beta family members distinguished carriers of CMV infection plus the relevant HLA type. The ex vivo response was dominated by HLA-C-restricted CMV-specific TCR beta clonotypes, which also provided the single most frequent clonotype in two of eight donors.

As for this clonotype: It lacks a known antigen. No base-level quality is on record; no much larger clone is a single base apart.

Sequenced using an Illumina HiSeq 1500. Using fastp at Q25 and MiXCR, TCRdb reprocessed the public reads and kept productive beta chains. Every distinct CDR3 protein forms one entry, paired with its most common genes and DNA. The sample contains approximately 500,000 distinct CDR3 sequences, around a third of them found a single time. The ten largest clones take up about 17% of the sample. Cut back by 2 bases and 4 bases, the V and J ends lie 15 bases apart. From a lookup of the germline V gene, CDR1 and CDR2 are MNHEY and SVGEGT. The CDR3 runs 17 amino acids, cysteine and phenylalanine included. Left in the record is the CDR3 DNA by itself, 51 bases read in frame from the first base. The meaning of the sample's treatment or condition label: in vitro stimulation with specific CMV peptide epitopes to enrich CMV-specific T cells.

The sequence derives from a human donor in good health (CMV status not recorded). Some clones in this sample may be carry-over from other donors' samples. The V and J genes are TRBV6-2 or TRBV6-3 and TRBJ2-6; the D match is possibly TRBD1 or TRBD2, with 6 bases aligned in each. Material: cultured PBMCs, obtained from culture after CMV antigen stimulation. For the CDR3, the sequence is CASSYRSRGLGANVLTF. In nucleotides, the sequence is TGTGCCAGCAGTTACCGTTCCCGGGGGCTAGGGGCCAACGTCCTGACTTTC.